Below, one TCR beta chain is given with its context. What it recognizes is unknown. The germline CDR1 and CDR2 sequences are DFQATT and SNEGSKA (reference sequence). The CDR3 runs 14 residues. The V end lost 1 base, the J end lost 5 bases, and 14 bases lay between the germline ends. It was with a sample-barcoded 5' primer and a J-beta primer mix that a second PCR of roughly 7 to 12 cycles was run. TCRdb re-derived calls from the 5' RACE reads in MiXCR, one entry per CDR3 protein. The sample has approximately 1,000,000 distinct CDR3 sequences, roughly two fifths seen once. These data are taken from a study of blood T cells in healthy people across ages. Study-level information: Template switching recovered approximately one barcoded beta molecule for every two T cells. Broader study findings: In these data, TCR beta diversity tracked strongly with naive T cell percentage. Across the age range, TCR beta diversity per million T cells fell in a roughly linear way. PBMCs were not sorted, which prevented a conclusive comparison of naive versus antigen-experienced cells.

The sequencing sample was made of blood. V gene TRBV20-1 combines with J gene TRBJ1-2; no definite D call. The receptor was isolated from a man aged 18 to 29 in good health. The CDR3: CSARVSLDQYGYTF. The CDR3 DNA sequence: TGCAGTGCTAGAGTGTCGCTGGACCAGTATGGCTACACCTTC.